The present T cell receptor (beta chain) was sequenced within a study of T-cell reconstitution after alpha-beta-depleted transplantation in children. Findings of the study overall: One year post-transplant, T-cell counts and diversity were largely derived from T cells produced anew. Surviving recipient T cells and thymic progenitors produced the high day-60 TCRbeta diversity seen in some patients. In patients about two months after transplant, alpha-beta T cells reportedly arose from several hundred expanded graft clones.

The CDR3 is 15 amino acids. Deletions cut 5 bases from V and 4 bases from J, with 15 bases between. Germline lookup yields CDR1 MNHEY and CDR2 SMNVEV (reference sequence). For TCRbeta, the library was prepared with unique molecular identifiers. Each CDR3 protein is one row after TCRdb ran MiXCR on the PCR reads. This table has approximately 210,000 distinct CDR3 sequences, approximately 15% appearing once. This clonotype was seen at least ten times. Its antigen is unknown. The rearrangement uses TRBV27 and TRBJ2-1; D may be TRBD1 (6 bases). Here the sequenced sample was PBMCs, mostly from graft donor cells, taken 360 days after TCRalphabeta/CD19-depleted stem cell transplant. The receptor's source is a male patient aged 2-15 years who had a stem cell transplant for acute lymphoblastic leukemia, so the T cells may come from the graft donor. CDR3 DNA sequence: TGTGCCAGCAGTCCAGGGACACGGGGTTACAATGAGCAGTTCTTC. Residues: CASSPGTRGYNEQFF.